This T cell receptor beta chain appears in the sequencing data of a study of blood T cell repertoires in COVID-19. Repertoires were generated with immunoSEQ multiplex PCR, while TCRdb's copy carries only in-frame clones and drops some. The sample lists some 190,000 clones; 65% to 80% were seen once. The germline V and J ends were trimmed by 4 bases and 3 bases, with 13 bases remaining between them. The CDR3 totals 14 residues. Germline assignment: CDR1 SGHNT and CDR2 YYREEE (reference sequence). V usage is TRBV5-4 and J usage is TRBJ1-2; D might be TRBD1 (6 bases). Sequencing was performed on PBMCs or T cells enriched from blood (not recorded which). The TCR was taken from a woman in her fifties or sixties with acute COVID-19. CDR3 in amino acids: CASSKETGHYGYTF. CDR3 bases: TGTGCCAGCAGCAAGGAAACAGGGCACTATGGCTACACCTTC.